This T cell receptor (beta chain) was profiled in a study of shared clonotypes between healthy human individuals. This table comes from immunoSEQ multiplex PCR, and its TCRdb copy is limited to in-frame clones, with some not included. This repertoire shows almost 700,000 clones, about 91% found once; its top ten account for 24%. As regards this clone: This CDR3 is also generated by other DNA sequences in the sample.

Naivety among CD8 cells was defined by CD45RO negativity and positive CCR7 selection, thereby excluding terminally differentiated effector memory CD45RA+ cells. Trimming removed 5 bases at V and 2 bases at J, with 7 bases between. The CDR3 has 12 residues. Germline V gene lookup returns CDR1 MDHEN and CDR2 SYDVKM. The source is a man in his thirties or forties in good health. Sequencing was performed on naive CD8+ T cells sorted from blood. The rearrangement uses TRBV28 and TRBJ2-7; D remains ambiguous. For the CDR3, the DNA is TGTGCCAGCAGTGGCTATACCTACGAGCAGTACTTC. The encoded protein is CASSGYTYEQYF.